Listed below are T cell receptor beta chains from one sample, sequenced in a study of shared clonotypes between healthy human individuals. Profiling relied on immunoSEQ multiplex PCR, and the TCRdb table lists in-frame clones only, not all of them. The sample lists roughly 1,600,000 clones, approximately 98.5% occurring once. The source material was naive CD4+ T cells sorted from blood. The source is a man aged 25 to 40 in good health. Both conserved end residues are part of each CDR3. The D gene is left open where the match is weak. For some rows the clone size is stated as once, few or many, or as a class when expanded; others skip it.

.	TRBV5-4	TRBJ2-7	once	TGTGCCAGCAGCCTCAGGGGAACCTACGAGCAGTACTTC	CASSLRGTYEQYF
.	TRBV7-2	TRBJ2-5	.	TGTGCCAGCAGCGGGCAAGAGACCCAGTACTTC	CASSGQETQYF
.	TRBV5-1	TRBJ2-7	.	TGCGCCAGCAGCAAACCCGACAGCTACTACGAGCAGTACTTC	CASSKPDSYYEQYF
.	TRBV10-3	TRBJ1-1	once	TGTGCCACCTTAGGTATACGGGGGAACACTGAAGCTTTCTTT	CATLGIRGNTEAFF
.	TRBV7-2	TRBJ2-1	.	TGTGCCAGCAGCATTAGGCAGGGTTCGTATGAGCAGTTCTTC	CASSIRQGSYEQFF
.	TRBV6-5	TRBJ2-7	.	TGTGCCAGCAGTTACTACCGATCGATCAGCTCCTACGAGCAGTACTTC	CASSYYRSISSYEQYF
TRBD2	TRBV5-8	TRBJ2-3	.	TGTGCCAGCAGCTTGCCGACTAGCACTTACACAGATACGCAGTATTTT	CASSLPTSTYTDTQYF
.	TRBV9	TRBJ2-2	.	TGTGCCAGCAGCAGAGACACCGGGGAGCTGTTTTTT	CASSRDTGELFF
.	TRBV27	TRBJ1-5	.	TGTGCCAGCAGTTCCGATGGGGTTCGTCAGCCCCAGCATTTT	CASSSDGVRQPQHF
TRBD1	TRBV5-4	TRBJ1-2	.	TGTGCCAGCAGCGTTGGACAGGGTGCCTATGGCTACACCTTC	CASSVGQGAYGYTF
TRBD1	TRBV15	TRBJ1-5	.	TGTGCCACCAGCAGACGGACAGGGATTGATCAGCCCCAGCATTTT	CATSRRTGIDQPQHF
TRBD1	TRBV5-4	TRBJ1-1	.	TGTGCCAGCTCCTTAATCGGGACAGGGCCCTATCTTGAAGCTTTCTTT	CASSLIGTGPYLEAFF
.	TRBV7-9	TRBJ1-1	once	TGTGCCAGCAGCCCCCTCCAGGGTCTCACTGAAGCTTTCTTT	CASSPLQGLTEAFF
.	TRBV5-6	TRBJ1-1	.	TGTGCCAGCAGCTTGGACAGGAACACTGAAGCTTTCTTT	CASSLDRNTEAFF
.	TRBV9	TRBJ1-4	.	TGTGCCAGCAGCGTAGGAACAGGAGGGGGTAGGGGTGAAAAACTGTTTTTT	CASSVGTGGGRGEKLFF
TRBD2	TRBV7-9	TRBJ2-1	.	TGTGCCAGCAGCTTAGGTGCCCTAGCGGGACAAGTCTCCTACAATGAGCAGTTCTTC	CASSLGALAGQVSYNEQFF
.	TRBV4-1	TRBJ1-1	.	TGCGCCAGCAGCCACCCCTCAGGCCCGAACAGGAACACTGAAGCTTTCTTT	CASSHPSGPNRNTEAFF
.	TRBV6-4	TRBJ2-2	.	TGTGCCAGCAGCAAACAAGAGACCACCGGGGAGCTGTTTTTT	CASSKQETTGELFF
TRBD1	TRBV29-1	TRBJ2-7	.	TGCAGCGTCGATAGGGGGACAGGCGCTTACGAGCAGTACTTC	CSVDRGTGAYEQYF
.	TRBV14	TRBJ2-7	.	TGTGCCAGCAGCCAACTTACCTACGAGCAGTACTTC	CASSQLTYEQYF
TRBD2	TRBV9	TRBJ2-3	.	TGTGCCAGCAGCGTGCGGGAGTTTAGGGCAGATACGCAGTATTTT	CASSVREFRADTQYF
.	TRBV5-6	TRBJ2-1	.	TGTGCCAGCAGCTGGGACTTGTACAATGAGCAGTTCTTC	CASSWDLYNEQFF
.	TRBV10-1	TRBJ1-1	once	TGCGCCAGCAGTGAGGAATTAGGCCAGAACACTGAAGCTTTCTTT	CASSEELGQNTEAFF
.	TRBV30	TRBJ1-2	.	TGTGCCTGGAGTGGGACAAGTAACTATGGCTACACCTTC	CAWSGTSNYGYTF
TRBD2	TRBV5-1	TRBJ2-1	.	TGCGCCAGCAGCCCTGGACTAGCGGGACTCGAAGGCAATGAGCAGTTCTTC	CASSPGLAGLEGNEQFF
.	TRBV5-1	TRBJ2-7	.	TGCGCCAGCAGCTCAGGCTTAAACTCCTACGAGCAGTACTTC	CASSSGLNSYEQYF
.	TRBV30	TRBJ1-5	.	TGTGCCTGGAGTCGAGAGAGCAATCAGCCCCAGCATTTT	CAWSRESNQPQHF
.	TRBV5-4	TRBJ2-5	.	TGTGCCAGCAGCTTATTGGCCTGGCCGGGCCAAGAGACCCAGTACTTC	CASSLLAWPGQETQYF
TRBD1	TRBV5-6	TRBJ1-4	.	TGTGCCAGCAGCGTATGGGCCGGGACAGGGCTTGAAAAACTGTTTTTT	CASSVWAGTGLEKLFF
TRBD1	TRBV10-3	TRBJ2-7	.	TGTGCCATCAGAGGACAGGCTCAGTCCTACGAGCAGTACTTC	CAIRGQAQSYEQYF
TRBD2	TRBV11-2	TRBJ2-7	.	TGTGCCAGCCGCCCCAAGGGGGTAGCGGGAGGAGGAATCTACGAGCAGTACTTC	CASRPKGVAGGGIYEQYF
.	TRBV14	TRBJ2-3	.	TGTGCCAGCAGCCAAGTGGGCAGAACAGATACGCAGTATTTT	CASSQVGRTDTQYF
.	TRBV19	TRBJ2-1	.	TGTGCCAGTAGTACCGGGCTCCTTAGTAGGAGCTCCTACAATGAGCAGTTCTTC	CASSTGLLSRSSYNEQFF
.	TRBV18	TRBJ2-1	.	TGTGCCAGCTCACCACAACAGGGTTACTACAATGAGCAGTTCTTC	CASSPQQGYYNEQFF
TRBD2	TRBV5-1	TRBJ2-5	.	TGCGCCAGCAGTCGGGGAGGGGAGGGAGAGACCCAGTACTTC	CASSRGGEGETQYF
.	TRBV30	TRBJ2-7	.	TGTGCCTGGAGAGGAAATCCCTACGAGCAGTACTTC	CAWRGNPYEQYF